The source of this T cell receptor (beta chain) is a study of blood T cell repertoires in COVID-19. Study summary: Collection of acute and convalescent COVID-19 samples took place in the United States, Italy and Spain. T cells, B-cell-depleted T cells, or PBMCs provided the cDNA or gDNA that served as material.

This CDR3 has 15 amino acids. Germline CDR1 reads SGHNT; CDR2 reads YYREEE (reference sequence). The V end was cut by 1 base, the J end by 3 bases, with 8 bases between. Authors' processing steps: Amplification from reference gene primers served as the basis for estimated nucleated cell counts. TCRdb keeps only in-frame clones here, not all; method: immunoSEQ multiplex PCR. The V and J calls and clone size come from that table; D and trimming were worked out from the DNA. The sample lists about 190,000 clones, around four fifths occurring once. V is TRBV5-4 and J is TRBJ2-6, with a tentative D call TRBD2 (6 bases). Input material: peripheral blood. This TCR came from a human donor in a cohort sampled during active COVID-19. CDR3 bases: TGTGCCAGCAGCTTGCGCGGGGATGGGGCCAACGTCCTGACTTTC. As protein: CASSLRGDGANVLTF.